The 10 T cell receptor beta chains given below trace back to one sample, sequenced in a study of T cell responses to AZD1222 COVID-19 vaccine. Using immunoSEQ multiplex PCR, the repertoire was profiled, and TCRdb retains in-frame clones only, with some absent. The sample records about 120,000 clones, almost 90% being singletons. The sequences come from peripheral blood, collected on day 0 of AZD1222 vaccination. Receptor source: an adult in good health.

The chain joins TRBV7-2 to TRBJ2-1; tentative D call: TRBD2 (6 bases). This CDR3 contains 15 residues. Germline V gene lookup returns CDR1 SGHTA and CDR2 FQGNSA. Trimming took off 0 bases at V and 7 bases at J, with 13 bases between the two ends. CDR3 nucleotides: TGTGCCAGCAGCTTAGCTACTAGCAGAGTGAATGAGCAGTTCTTC. Its protein is CASSLATSRVNEQFF.

V is TRBV7-6 and J is TRBJ1-1, with D possibly matching TRBD1 (6 bases). From germline, CDR1 is SGHVS and CDR2 FNYEAQ. Trimming removed 3 bases from V and 2 bases from J, with 7 bases in between. This CDR3 spans 13 amino acids. Here the CDR3 DNA reads TGTGCCAGCAGCTTGGACAGTAACACTGAAGCTTTCTTT. Translation gives CASSLDSNTEAFF.

The chain uses TRBV6-2 or TRBV6-3 and TRBJ2-5; 9 positions agree with TRBD2. The CDR3 is 14 amino acids. Germline CDR1 MNHEY, CDR2 SVGEGT. J gave up 7 bases and V 6 bases, and 9 bases lay outside the gene matches. The DNA of the CDR3 is TGTGCCAGCAGCCTCAGCGGGAGGTTACGGACCCAGTACTTC. This encodes CASSLSGRLRTQYF.

This clone was seen a handful of times. The chain is built from TRBV1 and TRBJ2-1; TRBD2 reflects the table's D call only, with no check against the DNA. TRBV1 is recorded as a pseudogene. The CDR3 runs 17 residues. The CDR3 spells CTSSSVKWSGIGCEQFF. CDR3 DNA sequence: TGCACCAGCAGCTCCGTCAAATGGAGCGGGATCGGGTGTGAGCAGTTCTTC.

The chain is built from TRBV4-2 and TRBJ1-4, with a weak D call TRBD1 (6 bases). The CDR3 is 17 amino acids. Germline loops: CDR1 LGHNA, CDR2 YNFKEQ. Trimming left V 5 bases short and J 4 bases short, with 20 bases between. The CDR3 DNA is TGTGCCAGCAGCGTACCGGGACGGGACATCCGTAATGAAAAACTGTTTTTT. This gives the protein CASSVPGRDIRNEKLFF.

The chain couples TRBV6-5 to TRBJ2-1; D is ambiguous. The CDR3 covers 11 residues. Germline values: CDR1 MNHEY, CDR2 SVGAGI. Deletions cut 6 bases from V and 6 bases from J, with 6 bases between. Here the CDR3 DNA reads TGTGCCAGCAGGGATGGCAATGAGCAGTTCTTC. This sequence encodes CASRDGNEQFF.

The genes are TRBV2 and TRBJ2-3, with 8 bases lining up with TRBD2. Per the germline V gene, CDR1 is SNHLY and CDR2 is FYNNEI. Unmatched junction bases numbered 3, after V lost 4 bases and J lost 3 bases. This CDR3 is built from 14 residues. The CDR3 nucleotides read TGTGCCAGCAGTGTAAGACTAGCGACAGATACGCAGTATTTT. Amino acid sequence: CASSVRLATDTQYF.

V is TRBV18 and J is TRBJ1-2; TRBD1 matches 7 bases. Germline V gives CDR1 KGHSH, CDR2 LQKENI. This CDR3 has 12 amino acids. V lost 4 bases, J lost 7 bases, and 3 bases stayed unmatched. CDR3 in amino acids: CASSLDRAGYTF. CDR3 DNA: TGTGCCAGCTCACTTGACAGGGCTGGCTACACCTTC.

V usage is TRBV10-2 and J usage is TRBJ1-1, with D possibly TRBD1 on 6 matching bases. This CDR3 comprises 14 residues. Germline CDR1 is WSHSY and CDR2 is SAAADI. Trimming shortened V by 8 bases and J by 2 bases, and 15 bases separated the two germline ends. DNA for the CDR3: TGCGCCAGCGGGTCCGGGACAACTAACACTGAAGCTTTCTTT. Translating it yields CASGSGTTNTEAFF.

V usage is TRBV2 and J usage is TRBJ2-1, with TRBD1 matching over 8 bases. CDR3 length equals 15 residues. The V segment lost 6 bases and the J segment 5 bases; nucleotides outside the gene matches: 9. Looked up from germline, CDR1 is SNHLY and CDR2 is FYNNEI. For the CDR3, the DNA is TGTGCCAGCAGCGGGACAGGAGGTCTCCACAATGAGCAGTTCTTC. Translation: CASSGTGGLHNEQFF.